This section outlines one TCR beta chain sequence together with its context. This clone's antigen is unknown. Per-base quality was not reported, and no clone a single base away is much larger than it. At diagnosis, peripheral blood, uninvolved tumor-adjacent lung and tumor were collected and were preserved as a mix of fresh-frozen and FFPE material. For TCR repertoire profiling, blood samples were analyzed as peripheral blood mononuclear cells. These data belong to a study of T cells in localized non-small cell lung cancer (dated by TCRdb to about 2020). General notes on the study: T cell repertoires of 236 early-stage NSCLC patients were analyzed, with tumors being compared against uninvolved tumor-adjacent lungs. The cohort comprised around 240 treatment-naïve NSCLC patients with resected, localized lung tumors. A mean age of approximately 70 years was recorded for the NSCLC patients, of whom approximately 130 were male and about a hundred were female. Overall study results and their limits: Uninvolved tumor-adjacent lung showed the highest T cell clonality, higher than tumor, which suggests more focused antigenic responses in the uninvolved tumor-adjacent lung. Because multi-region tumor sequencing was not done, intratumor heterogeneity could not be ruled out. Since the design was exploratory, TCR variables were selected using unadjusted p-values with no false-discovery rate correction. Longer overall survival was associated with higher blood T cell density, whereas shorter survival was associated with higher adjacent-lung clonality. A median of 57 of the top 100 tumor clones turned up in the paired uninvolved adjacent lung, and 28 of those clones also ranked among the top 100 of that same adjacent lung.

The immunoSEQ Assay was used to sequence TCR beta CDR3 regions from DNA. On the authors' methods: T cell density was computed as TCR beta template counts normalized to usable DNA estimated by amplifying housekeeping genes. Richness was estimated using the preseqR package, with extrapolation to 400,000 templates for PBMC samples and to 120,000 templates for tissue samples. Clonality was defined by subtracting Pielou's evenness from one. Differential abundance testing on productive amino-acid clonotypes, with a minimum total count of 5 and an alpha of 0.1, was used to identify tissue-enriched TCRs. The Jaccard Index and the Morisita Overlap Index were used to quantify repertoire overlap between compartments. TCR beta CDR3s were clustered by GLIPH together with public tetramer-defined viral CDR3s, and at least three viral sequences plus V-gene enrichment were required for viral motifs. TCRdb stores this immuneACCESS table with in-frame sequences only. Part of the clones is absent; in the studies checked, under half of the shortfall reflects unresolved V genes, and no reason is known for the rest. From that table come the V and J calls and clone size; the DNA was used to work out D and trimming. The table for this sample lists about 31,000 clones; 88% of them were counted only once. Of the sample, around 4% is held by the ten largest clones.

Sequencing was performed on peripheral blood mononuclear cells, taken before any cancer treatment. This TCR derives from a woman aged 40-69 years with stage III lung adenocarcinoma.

Here is the DNA: TGTGCCAGTGATCCCGGACTAGCGGGAGGGTACGGGAATGAGCAGTTCTTC. This encodes CASDPGLAGGYGNEQFF. The chain joins TRBV19 to TRBJ2-1, with TRBD2 matching 15 junction bases. CDR1 and CDR2, per the germline V gene (reference sequence), are LNHDA and SQIVND. From the cysteine up to the phenylalanine, the CDR3 has a length of 17 residues. Only the CDR3 portion is preserved as DNA: 51 bases, with reading frame beginning at the first base. From V the trimming removes 8 bases and from J it removes 7 bases, while the gene matches leave 12 bases of the junction unaccounted for.